The rows below give T cell receptor beta chains drawn from one sample of a study of OX40 agonist ivuxolimab in advanced cancers. The method was immunoSEQ multiplex PCR; TCRdb's version includes in-frame clones alone and lacks a portion of them. The profile shows around 150,000 clones, roughly nine tenths of them singletons. The sequencing here drew on CD4+ or CD8+ T cells sorted from blood, taken in a trial of the OX40 agonist ivuxolimab. These receptors all stem from an adult with an advanced solid tumor such as melanoma, head and neck, liver or kidney cancer. Each CDR3 is given with its conserved first and last residue. D genes are given only for firm matches. Part of the rows lack a size; the others show once, few, many or a class for expanded clones.

clone_size: -; j_call: TRBJ1-5; d_call: TRBD1; v_call: TRBV6-1; cdr3_aa: CASKEDRGPGQPQHF; cdr3_nt: TGTGCCAGCAAAGAGGACAGGGGGCCTGGTCAGCCCCAGCATTTT
clone_size: -; j_call: TRBJ1-2; d_call: -; v_call: TRBV5-4; cdr3_aa: CASSFRGNDYGYTF; cdr3_nt: TGTGCCAGCAGCTTCAGGGGAAACGACTATGGCTACACCTTC
clone_size: -; j_call: TRBJ2-5; d_call: -; v_call: TRBV6-1; cdr3_aa: CASSEVETQYF; cdr3_nt: TGTGCCAGCAGTGAGGTTGAGACCCAGTACTTC
clone_size: once; j_call: TRBJ2-7; d_call: TRBD2; v_call: TRBV9; cdr3_aa: CASSVDGGSSYEQYF; cdr3_nt: TGTGCCAGCAGCGTAGACGGCGGGAGCTCCTACGAGCAGTACTTC
clone_size: -; j_call: TRBJ1-1; d_call: TRBD1; v_call: TRBV6-1; cdr3_aa: CASSAGTGVGWTEAFF; cdr3_nt: TGTGCCAGCAGTGCTGGGACAGGGGTTGGTTGGACTGAAGCTTTCTTT
clone_size: -; j_call: TRBJ1-2; d_call: -; v_call: TRBV5-1; cdr3_aa: CASSLSPSGVNYGYTF; cdr3_nt: TGCGCCAGCAGCTTGTCTCCCAGTGGAGTTAACTATGGCTACACCTTC
clone_size: -; j_call: TRBJ2-7; d_call: -; v_call: TRBV7-2; cdr3_aa: CASSPEGNYEQYF; cdr3_nt: TGTGCCAGCAGCCCCGAGGGGAACTACGAGCAGTACTTC
clone_size: once; j_call: TRBJ2-2; d_call: -; v_call: TRBV14; cdr3_aa: CASSPVTTGELFF; cdr3_nt: TGTGCCAGCAGCCCTGTTACGACCGGGGAGCTGTTTTTT
clone_size: -; j_call: TRBJ1-4; d_call: -; v_call: TRBV27; cdr3_aa: CASSLMSGATNEKLFF; cdr3_nt: TGTGCCAGCAGTTTAATGTCGGGTGCAACTAATGAAAAACTGTTTTTT
clone_size: -; j_call: TRBJ1-2; d_call: TRBD1; v_call: TRBV18; cdr3_aa: CASSPPQGAGYGYTF; cdr3_nt: TGTGCCAGCTCACCACCTCAGGGGGCAGGCTATGGCTACACCTTC
clone_size: -; j_call: TRBJ1-2; d_call: TRBD1; v_call: TRBV15; cdr3_aa: CATSRETGTGYTF; cdr3_nt: TGTGCCACCAGCAGAGAGACAGGGACCGGCTACACCTTC
clone_size: -; j_call: TRBJ2-2; d_call: -; v_call: TRBV7-9; cdr3_aa: CASGTTENTGELFF; cdr3_nt: TGTGCCAGCGGAACCACCGAAAACACCGGGGAGCTGTTTTTT
clone_size: -; j_call: TRBJ1-4; d_call: -; v_call: TRBV7-8; cdr3_aa: CACSRQTTNEKLFF; cdr3_nt: TGTGCCTGTTCCCGGCAGACAACTAATGAAAAACTGTTTTTT
clone_size: -; j_call: TRBJ1-1; d_call: -; v_call: TRBV11-2; cdr3_aa: CASRWGGSTEAFF; cdr3_nt: TGTGCCAGCAGGTGGGGGGGCTCCACTGAAGCTTTCTTT
clone_size: -; j_call: TRBJ1-4; d_call: -; v_call: TRBV30; cdr3_aa: CAWSNHAGSSEKLFF; cdr3_nt: TGTGCCTGGAGTAACCACGCAGGGAGTAGCGAAAAACTGTTTTTT
clone_size: -; j_call: TRBJ1-2; d_call: -; v_call: TRBV5-1; cdr3_aa: CASSLASGGMYGYTF; cdr3_nt: TGCGCCAGCAGCTTGGCTTCAGGAGGAATGTATGGCTACACCTTC
clone_size: -; j_call: TRBJ2-5; d_call: -; v_call: TRBV5-1; cdr3_aa: CASSSLPKETQYF; cdr3_nt: TGCGCCAGCAGCTCCTTACCCAAAGAGACCCAGTACTTC
clone_size: -; j_call: TRBJ1-5; d_call: TRBD1; v_call: TRBV19; cdr3_aa: CASSSPDRVGQPQHF; cdr3_nt: TGTGCCAGTAGTAGTCCGGACAGGGTAGGTCAGCCCCAGCATTTT
clone_size: -; j_call: TRBJ1-2; d_call: -; v_call: TRBV5-1; cdr3_aa: CASSPLGQPPYGYTF; cdr3_nt: TGCGCCAGCAGCCCCTTGGGGCAGCCGCCTTATGGCTACACCTTC
clone_size: -; j_call: TRBJ2-7; d_call: -; v_call: TRBV7-8; cdr3_aa: CASSHPQGGSQPEQYF; cdr3_nt: TGTGCCAGCAGCCACCCCCAGGGGGGGAGTCAACCCGAGCAGTACTTC
clone_size: -; j_call: TRBJ2-1; d_call: -; v_call: TRBV14; cdr3_aa: CASSRRLGMGFF; cdr3_nt: TGTGCCAGCAGCCGCCGCCTCGGGATGGGGTTCTTC
clone_size: -; j_call: TRBJ2-1; d_call: -; v_call: TRBV18; cdr3_aa: CASSQATIVPEQFF; cdr3_nt: TGTGCCAGCTCCCAAGCTACAATCGTGCCTGAGCAGTTCTTC
clone_size: -; j_call: TRBJ1-1; d_call: TRBD1; v_call: TRBV27; cdr3_aa: CASSWASDRAEAFF; cdr3_nt: TGTGCCAGCAGCTGGGCATCCGACAGGGCTGAAGCTTTCTTT
clone_size: -; j_call: TRBJ2-1; d_call: -; v_call: TRBV28; cdr3_aa: CASSFDQWDNEQFF; cdr3_nt: TGTGCCAGCAGTTTTGATCAGTGGGACAATGAGCAGTTCTTC
clone_size: -; j_call: TRBJ2-1; d_call: TRBD1; v_call: TRBV7-6; cdr3_aa: CASSKWTGSSYNEQFF; cdr3_nt: TGTGCCAGCAGCAAGTGGACAGGGAGCTCCTACAATGAGCAGTTCTTC
clone_size: -; j_call: TRBJ2-1; d_call: TRBD2; v_call: TRBV7-3; cdr3_aa: CASSLSGRTYNEQFF; cdr3_nt: TGTGCCAGCAGCTTAAGCGGGAGGACCTACAATGAGCAGTTCTTC
clone_size: -; j_call: TRBJ2-5; d_call: TRBD2; v_call: TRBV2; cdr3_aa: CASSDSPSGTQYF; cdr3_nt: TGTGCCAGCAGTGATTCCCCTAGCGGGACCCAGTACTTC
clone_size: -; j_call: TRBJ1-5; d_call: -; v_call: TRBV4-3; cdr3_aa: CASSQATGWQPQHF; cdr3_nt: TGCGCCAGCAGCCAGGCTACAGGGTGGCAGCCCCAGCATTTT
clone_size: -; j_call: TRBJ2-7; d_call: -; v_call: TRBV6-1; cdr3_aa: CASVSNTYEQYF; cdr3_nt: TGTGCCAGCGTATCAAACACCTACGAGCAGTACTTC
clone_size: -; j_call: TRBJ1-6; d_call: TRBD1; v_call: TRBV2; cdr3_aa: CASSPTGDNSPLHF; cdr3_nt: TGTGCCAGCAGCCCCACAGGGGATAATTCACCCCTCCACTTT
clone_size: -; j_call: TRBJ2-5; d_call: -; v_call: TRBV6-6; cdr3_aa: CASSYSSAGTAETQYF; cdr3_nt: TGTGCCAGCAGTTACTCGAGCGCGGGCACAGCAGAGACCCAGTACTTC
clone_size: -; j_call: TRBJ2-5; d_call: TRBD1; v_call: TRBV29-1; cdr3_aa: CSVGQAQETQYF; cdr3_nt: TGCAGCGTGGGACAGGCGCAAGAGACCCAGTACTTC
clone_size: -; j_call: TRBJ2-3; d_call: -; v_call: TRBV5-1; cdr3_aa: CASSPGNGFTDTQYF; cdr3_nt: TGCGCCAGCAGCCCGGGAAACGGATTTACAGATACGCAGTATTTT
clone_size: -; j_call: TRBJ1-1; d_call: -; v_call: TRBV28; cdr3_aa: CASSRDQGEAFF; cdr3_nt: TGTGCCAGCAGCCGAGACCAGGGTGAAGCTTTCTTT
clone_size: few; j_call: TRBJ2-2; d_call: -; v_call: TRBV27; cdr3_aa: CASSTGFGGELFF; cdr3_nt: TGTGCCAGCAGTACCGGGTTTGGCGGGGAGCTGTTTTTT
clone_size: -; j_call: TRBJ1-2; d_call: TRBD1; v_call: TRBV6-1; cdr3_aa: CASVDRANYGYTF; cdr3_nt: TGTGCCAGTGTCGACAGGGCGAACTATGGCTACACCTTC
clone_size: -; j_call: TRBJ2-7; d_call: -; v_call: TRBV18; cdr3_aa: CASSPGAGNEQYF; cdr3_nt: TGTGCCAGCTCACCAGGAGCGGGCAACGAGCAGTACTTC
clone_size: -; j_call: TRBJ1-5; d_call: -; v_call: TRBV6-5; cdr3_aa: CASRNLLGGNQPQHF; cdr3_nt: TGTGCCAGCAGAAACCTACTAGGGGGCAATCAGCCCCAGCATTTT
clone_size: -; j_call: TRBJ1-1; d_call: -; v_call: TRBV27; cdr3_aa: CASSLHERTEAFF; cdr3_nt: TGTGCCAGCAGTTTACACGAGCGAACTGAAGCTTTCTTT
clone_size: -; j_call: TRBJ2-7; d_call: -; v_call: TRBV9; cdr3_aa: CASSPPSYEQYF; cdr3_nt: TGTGCCAGCAGCCCCCCCTCCTACGAGCAGTACTTC
clone_size: -; j_call: TRBJ1-2; d_call: -; v_call: TRBV6-1; cdr3_aa: CASIKASNYGYTF; cdr3_nt: TGTGCCAGCATAAAGGCCTCTAACTATGGCTACACCTTC
clone_size: -; j_call: TRBJ2-5; d_call: -; v_call: TRBV7-6; cdr3_aa: CASSLGTQETQYF; cdr3_nt: TGTGCCAGCAGCTTAGGCACCCAAGAGACCCAGTACTTC
clone_size: -; j_call: TRBJ2-1; d_call: -; v_call: TRBV30; cdr3_aa: CAWNRVSYNEQFF; cdr3_nt: TGTGCCTGGAACAGGGTCTCCTACAATGAGCAGTTCTTC
clone_size: -; j_call: TRBJ1-5; d_call: -; v_call: TRBV5-1; cdr3_aa: CASSPGLSNQPQHF; cdr3_nt: TGCGCCAGCAGCCCGGGCCTTAGCAATCAGCCCCAGCATTTT
clone_size: once; j_call: TRBJ2-1; d_call: -; v_call: TRBV29-1; cdr3_aa: CSVERNGNIYNEQFF; cdr3_nt: TGCAGCGTTGAACGGAACGGAAACATTTACAATGAGCAGTTCTTC
clone_size: once; j_call: TRBJ2-7; d_call: -; v_call: TRBV28; cdr3_aa: CASRGNLYEQYF; cdr3_nt: TGTGCCAGCCGGGGGAACCTCTACGAGCAGTACTTC
clone_size: -; j_call: TRBJ2-4; d_call: TRBD2; v_call: TRBV28; cdr3_aa: CASSFAGGAVRDIQYF; cdr3_nt: TGTGCCAGCAGTTTCGCGGGGGGCGCGGTCAGGGACATTCAGTACTTC
clone_size: -; j_call: TRBJ1-5; d_call: -; v_call: TRBV4-1; cdr3_aa: CASSQTNSNQPQHF; cdr3_nt: TGCGCCAGCAGCCAAACAAACAGCAATCAGCCCCAGCATTTT
clone_size: -; j_call: TRBJ1-3; d_call: -; v_call: TRBV18; cdr3_aa: CASSPLQEISGNTIYF; cdr3_nt: TGTGCCAGCTCACCACTACAGGAAATCTCTGGAAACACCATATATTTT
clone_size: once; j_call: TRBJ2-3; d_call: -; v_call: TRBV29-1; cdr3_aa: CSYTRSDTQYF; cdr3_nt: TGCAGCTATACGAGGTCAGATACGCAGTATTTT
clone_size: -; j_call: TRBJ2-5; d_call: TRBD1; v_call: TRBV7-2; cdr3_aa: CASSLGQGRAQYF; cdr3_nt: TGTGCCAGCAGCTTAGGACAGGGAAGGGCCCAGTACTTC
clone_size: -; j_call: TRBJ1-5; d_call: -; v_call: TRBV7-6; cdr3_aa: CASSLAMGDESKVPQHF; cdr3_nt: TGTGCCAGCAGCTTAGCGATGGGGGATGAGTCCAAGGTGCCCCAGCATTTT
clone_size: -; j_call: TRBJ2-5; d_call: -; v_call: TRBV5-8; cdr3_aa: CASSHGQRQTQYF; cdr3_nt: TGTGCCAGCAGCCACGGACAGCGACAGACCCAGTACTTC
clone_size: -; j_call: TRBJ2-7; d_call: TRBD1; v_call: TRBV28; cdr3_aa: CASSFSGTDTEQYF; cdr3_nt: TGTGCCAGCAGTTTCTCAGGGACAGATACGGAGCAGTACTTC
clone_size: few; j_call: TRBJ1-1; d_call: -; v_call: TRBV25-1; cdr3_aa: CASSYVGSEAFF; cdr3_nt: TGTGCCAGCAGTTATGTAGGCTCTGAAGCTTTCTTT
clone_size: -; j_call: TRBJ1-1; d_call: TRBD1; v_call: TRBV9; cdr3_aa: CASSVAGTGAEAFF; cdr3_nt: TGTGCCAGCAGCGTAGCAGGGACAGGGGCTGAAGCTTTCTTT